The T cell receptor beta chain under discussion was sequenced for a study of shared clonotypes between healthy human individuals. Generated by immunoSEQ multiplex PCR, the TCRdb table keeps only in-frame clones and is missing some. The sample lists about a million clones, 70% to 85% occurring once. Germline assignment: CDR1 SQVTM and CDR2 ANQGSEA. There are 15 residues in the CDR3. V shed 6 bases and J 0 bases; nucleotides not matched to a gene: 8. V usage is TRBV29-1 and J usage is TRBJ1-3, with 7 nucleotides matching TRBD1. The origin of this receptor is a man aged 18 to 30 in good health. Some clones in this sample may be carry-over from other donors' samples. Material for sequencing was memory CD4+ T cells from PBMCs. Described subset: CD45RA-negative fraction. CDR3 sequence: CSVATGSLSGNTIYF. The CDR3 DNA reads TGCAGCGTCGCGACAGGGTCTCTCTCTGGAAACACCATATATTTT.